This T cell receptor beta chain was found in a study of regulatory T cells in long-lasting Graves disease. Overall study: Persistent cases took antithyroid drugs over 5 years and stayed TSH receptor antibody positive.

The time point denotes: persistent/refractory GD, antithyroid drugs over 5 years with positive TRAb. PBMC RNA was the source of the TCR library. Researchers made TCR beta libraries by using iRepertoire HTBI primers and running Arm-PCR on CDR3 regions. Via MiXCR, TCRdb re-called the multiplex PCR reads, giving one row per CDR3 protein. This sample has 600,000 to 800,000 distinct CDR3 sequences, with 30% found just once. The CDR3 totals 14 residues. CDR1 and CDR2 (germline): LNHDA, SQIVND (reference sequence). Trimming left V 3 bases short and J 4 bases short, with 12 bases between. The starting material was peripheral blood mononuclear cells (PBMCs), obtained when the disease was refractory, from a patient treated with antithyroid drugs. J is TRBJ1-2 and V is TRBV19; TRBD1 is a possible D gene (6 bases). The receptor comes from a female donor with Graves disease. The CDR3 is CASSIPDRSYGYTF. DNA of the CDR3: TGTGCCAGTAGTATCCCCGACAGGAGCTATGGCTACACCTTC.